This T cell receptor beta chain is drawn from a study of T cell changes during pregnancy in multiple sclerosis (dated by TCRdb to between 2018 and 2021). Broadly, across the study: The study looked at changes in the T cell repertoire across pregnancy in women with multiple sclerosis.

The library was prepared using the immunoSEQ multiplex PCR assay. TCRdb stores this immuneACCESS table with in-frame sequences only. Part of the clones is absent; in the studies checked, under half of the shortfall reflects unresolved V genes, and no reason is known for the rest. For this sample the table gives roughly 27,000 clones, of which 85% to 95% were detected only once. Around 0.71% of the sample comes from the top ten. A distance of 19 bases separates the germline ends of V and J, which lose 5 bases and 9 bases respectively. As encoded in the germline V gene, CDR1 is SNHLY while CDR2 is FYNNEI. The CDR3, cysteine through phenylalanine, is 14 amino acids long. This entry keeps only the CDR3 DNA: 42 bases, framed from base 1. As regards this clone: The clone's antigen remains unknown. It has no much larger one-base neighbor in the sample; base qualities were not kept.

This receptor chain uses TRBV2 and TRBJ2-5; TRBD2 is possibly the D segment (5 matching bases). This sample comprised CD4+ T cells from peripheral blood mononuclear cells, obtained in the first trimester of pregnancy. The sequence came from a female donor with multiple sclerosis, enrolled in a pregnancy study. The DNA reads as follows: TGTGCCAGCAGTCTTGGACTGGGCCGGGCGGCCCAGTACTTC. Translation gives CASSLGLGRAAQYF.